This passage covers 19 T cell receptor beta chains from one sample sequenced in a study of long-term antiretroviral therapy in people with HIV. At the survey level, the v3.0 immunoSEQ assay was run. The protocol was immunoSEQ multiplex PCR, while the TCRdb copy is restricted to in-frame clones and leaves out a portion. Among around 40,000 clones listed, over 90% were seen once. The sequencing used unsorted PBMCs, collected 4.1 years after starting antiretroviral therapy. These receptors were collected from a woman in her fifties or sixties with HIV.

This sequence joins TRBV7-9 and TRBJ2-7, with D hard to call. The germline V and J ends were trimmed by 8 bases and 2 bases, with 16 bases remaining between them. Germline V gives CDR1 SEHNR, CDR2 FQNEAQ (reference sequence). This CDR3 contains 14 residues. In DNA form, the CDR3 reads TGTGCCAGCGGCACTACGCGAAATACCTACGAGCAGTACTTC. This sequence encodes CASGTTRNTYEQYF.

The chain employs TRBV11-3 and TRBJ1-6; 11 bases line up with TRBD1. Unmatched junction bases numbered 17, after V lost 2 bases and J lost 8 bases. This CDR3 is 20 amino acids long. CDR1 is SGHNT, CDR2 YENEEA, per germline. The CDR3 loop is CASSLQRDRGTVLGHSPLHF. The CDR3, as DNA: TGTGCCAGCAGCTTACAAAGGGACAGGGGGACGGTTCTGGGGCATTCACCCCTCCACTTT.

The V and J genes are TRBV4-2 and TRBJ2-7; 13 nucleotides align to TRBD2. This CDR3 spans 16 amino acids. CDR1 and CDR2 (germline): LGHNA, YNFKEQ. V shed 0 bases and J 4 bases; nucleotides not matched to a gene: 3. The CDR3 here is CASSQDTSGGAYEQYF. CDR3 DNA sequence: TGTGCCAGCAGCCAAGACACTAGCGGGGGGGCATACGAGCAGTACTTC.

The rearrangement links TRBV7-9 to TRBJ1-1; a possible D gene is TRBD1 (5 bases). CDR1 SEHNR and CDR2 FQNEAQ come from the germline V gene (reference sequence). The CDR3 has 15 amino acids. Trimming removed 5 bases from V and 0 bases from J, with 13 bases in between. The CDR3 DNA reads as TGTGCCAGCAGCGGTGGGACGGATTTGAACACTGAAGCTTTCTTT. Its translation: CASSGGTDLNTEAFF.

This chain's CDR3 is CAATDRKTPYEQYF. CDR3 sequence (DNA): TGTGCCGCCACGGACCGTAAGACACCCTACGAGCAGTACTTC. V gene TRBV2 combines with J gene TRBJ2-7; no firm D call. Per the germline V gene, CDR1 is SNHLY and CDR2 is FYNNEI. This CDR3 comprises 14 residues. Trimming stripped 11 bases from V and 2 bases from J, with 19 bases between.

CDR3 DNA sequence: TGCGCCAGCATTAAACCTTGGGACCGTCGCTATGGCTACACCTTC. This encodes CASIKPWDRRYGYTF. This chain joins TRBV10-1 and TRBJ1-2; perhaps TRBD1 as D (5 bases). This CDR3 has 15 amino acids. Germline CDR1 is WNHNN and CDR2 is SYGVQD (reference sequence). V was trimmed by 7 bases and J by 4 bases, leaving 19 bases between them.

The J gene is TRBJ2-7, the V gene TRBV7-9; D not resolved. V lost 2 bases and J lost 6, with 14 bases in between. Germline V CDR1 and CDR2: SEHNR, FQNEAQ (reference sequence). There are 14 residues in the CDR3. CDR3 amino acids: CASSLNHGPFEQYF. CDR3 in DNA: TGTGCCAGCAGCTTAAACCACGGTCCCTTCGAGCAGTACTTC.

The rearrangement joins TRBV4-1 to TRBJ1-4, with a tentative D call TRBD1 (5 bases). V lost 2 bases to trimming and J lost 10 bases, with 17 bases between them. This CDR3 is built from 15 residues. CDR1 and CDR2 (germline): MGHRA, YSYEKL. CDR3 DNA: TGCGCCAGCAGCCAATCGGACGGGGACGGGAGAAAACTGTTTTTT. As protein: CASSQSDGDGRKLFF.

The rearrangement joins TRBV19 to TRBJ2-3; TRBD2 matches at 12 bases. Germline trimming cut 5 bases from V and 2 bases from J; bases unmatched to any gene: 5. Per the germline V gene, CDR1 is LNHDA and CDR2 is SQIVND (reference sequence). The CDR3 spans 16 residues. CDR3 in amino acids: CASSARLAGATDTQYF. The CDR3 DNA reads as TGTGCCAGTAGTGCCCGACTAGCGGGGGCCACAGATACGCAGTATTTT.

The V gene is TRBV5-4, the J gene TRBJ2-5, with 10 bases identical to TRBD2. J lost 1 base, V lost 3 bases, and 3 bases had no gene match. The CDR3 has 15 amino acids. CDR1 and CDR2 (germline): SGHNT, YYREEE (reference sequence). The CDR3 bases are TGTGCCAGCAGCTGGAGGACTAGCGGCCAAGAGACCCAGTACTTC. Protein: CASSWRTSGQETQYF.

The chain couples TRBV2 to TRBJ2-3; 16 bases line up with TRBD2. The CDR3 length is 16 residues. Germline V gene data show CDR1 as SNHLY and CDR2 as FYNNEI. Losses at the gene ends were 6 bases for V and 4 bases for J; bases not matched to a gene: 4. The DNA of the CDR3 is TGTGCCAGCAGCCTTGGGACTAGCGGGGGGGCAGATACGCAGTATTTT. This codes for CASSLGTSGGADTQYF.

The V call is TRBV29-1, the J call TRBJ1-2, with no clear D. CDR3 length: 11 residues. The germline V and J ends were trimmed by 6 bases and 8 bases, with 13 bases remaining between them. The germline gives CDR1 SQVTM, CDR2 ANQGSEA. The CDR3 DNA sequence: TGCAGCGTGACTACCCGCCTAGGCTACACCTTC. It encodes CSVTTRLGYTF.

The genes are TRBV19 and TRBJ2-7; weak D call: TRBD2 (6 bases). The CDR3 consists of 11 residues. The V end was cut by 6 bases, the J end by 6 bases, with 9 bases between. Looked up from germline, CDR1 is LNHDA and CDR2 is SQIVND (reference sequence). The CDR3 DNA is TGTGCCAGTAGGGGGGGACGCGAGCAGTACTTC. It translates to CASRGGREQYF. Full variable domain (outside the CDR3, taken from reference TRBV19 and TRBJ2-7): DGGITQSPKYLFRKEGQNVTLSCEQNLNHDAMYWYRQDPGQGLRLIYYSQIVNDFQKGDIAEGYSVSREKKESFPLTVTSAQKNPTAFYLCASRGGREQYFGPGTRLTVT.

V is TRBV30 and J is TRBJ2-2; D gene ambiguous. Germline V CDR1 and CDR2: GTSNPN, SVGIG (reference sequence). The V end lost 3 bases, the J end lost 5 bases, and 7 bases lay between the germline ends. The CDR3 runs to 12 residues. CDR3 amino acids: CAWSIGTGELFF. The CDR3 DNA reads TGTGCCTGGAGCATAGGGACCGGGGAGCTGTTTTTT.

The count of this clone is one. The J gene is TRBJ1-6, the V gene TRBV7-2; D is perhaps TRBD1 (5 bases). Germline loops: CDR1 SGHTA, CDR2 FQGNSA. The V gene lost 5 bases and the J gene lost 7 bases, with 9 bases spanning the gap. The CDR3 runs 13 residues. The CDR3 coding sequence is TGTGCCAGCAGCCAGGGATCGAATTCACCCCTCCACTTT. Translating gives CASSQGSNSPLHF.

This CDR3 is CASSPKETQYF. The CDR3 bases are TGTGCCAGCAGCCCGAAAGAGACCCAGTACTTC. The chain carries TRBV5-5 and TRBJ2-5; D gene ambiguous. This CDR3 is 11 amino acids long. The germline gives CDR1 SGHKS, CDR2 YYEKEE (reference sequence). The ends were cut back, 4 bases at V and 3 bases at J, with 4 bases in the middle.

The V gene is TRBV5-1, the J gene TRBJ2-3; D assignment may be TRBD1 or TRBD2 (5 bases each). Germline values: CDR1 SGHRS, CDR2 YFSETQ. V was shortened by 4 bases and J by 0 bases, with 9 bases between the two germline ends. The CDR3 covers 14 residues. The CDR3: CASSRGDSTDTQYF. The CDR3 DNA sequence: TGCGCCAGCAGCAGAGGGGACAGCACAGATACGCAGTATTTT.

The V gene is TRBV7-2, the J gene TRBJ1-6, with D possibly TRBD1 on 5 matching bases. This CDR3 is 15 amino acids long. V was trimmed by 2 bases and J by 5 bases, leaving 10 bases between them. The germline V gene encodes CDR1 SGHTA and CDR2 FQGNSA. The CDR3 region has the DNA TGTGCCAGCAGCTTACAGGGTCAGGATAATTCACCCCTCCACTTT. Translating it yields CASSLQGQDNSPLHF.

Only one count was recorded for this clone. This chain links TRBV11-2 with TRBJ1-1, with D perhaps TRBD1 (5 bases). Trimming removed 2 bases at V and 5 bases at J, with 9 bases between. The CDR3 has 13 residues. Looked up from germline, CDR1 is SGHAT and CDR2 is FQNNGV. The CDR3 DNA follows: TGTGCCAGCAGCTTATTGGGGGGTACTGAAGCTTTCTTT. Amino acids: CASSLLGGTEAFF.